One T cell receptor (beta chain) is described in this entry. Antigen unknown. This entry comes from a study of blood T cells in healthy people across ages. For the second PCR, which ran for 7 to 11 cycles, a sample-barcoded 5' primer and a J-beta primer mix were used. Each cDNA molecule was tagged by a template-switch adaptor with 12 random nucleotides. MiXCR was run by TCRdb on the 5' RACE reads, yielding one entry per CDR3 protein. The data hold about 1.4 million distinct CDR3 sequences, with 45% to 70% observed a single time. There are 12 residues in the CDR3. Germline assignment: CDR1 ENHRY and CDR2 SYGVKD. Study-wide results and caveats: Changes in expanded clonotypes were possibly confounded, as the CMV status of donors was unknown.

Total RNA extracted from each sample amounted to at least 6 micrograms. Sequenced sample: blood. The chain links TRBV10-3 to TRBJ2-4; D is possibly TRBD2 (5 bases). Judging by the DNA end, TRBJ2-5 fits better; the J call may be wrong. The clonotype was recovered from a man aged 18-30 years in good health. The CDR3 here is CAISGERETQYF. Written as DNA, the CDR3 is TGTGCCATCAGTGGGGAGCGGGAGACCCAGTACTTC.